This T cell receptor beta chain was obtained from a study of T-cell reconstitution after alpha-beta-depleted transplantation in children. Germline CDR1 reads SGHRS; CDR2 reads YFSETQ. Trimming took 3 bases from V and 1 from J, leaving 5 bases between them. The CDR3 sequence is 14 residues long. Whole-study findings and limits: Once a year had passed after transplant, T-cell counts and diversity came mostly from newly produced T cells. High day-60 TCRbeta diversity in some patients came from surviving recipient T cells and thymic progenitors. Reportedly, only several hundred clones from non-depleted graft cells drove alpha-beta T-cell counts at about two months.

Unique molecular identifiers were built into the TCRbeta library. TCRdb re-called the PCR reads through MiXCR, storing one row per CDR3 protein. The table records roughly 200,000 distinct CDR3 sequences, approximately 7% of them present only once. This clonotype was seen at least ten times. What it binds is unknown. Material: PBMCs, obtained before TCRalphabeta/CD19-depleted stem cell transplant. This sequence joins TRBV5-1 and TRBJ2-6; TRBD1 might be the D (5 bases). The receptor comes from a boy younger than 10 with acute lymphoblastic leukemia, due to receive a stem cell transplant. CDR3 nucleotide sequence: TGCGCCAGCAGCTCAGGGTCTGGGGCCAACGTCCTGACTTTC. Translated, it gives CASSSGSGANVLTF.